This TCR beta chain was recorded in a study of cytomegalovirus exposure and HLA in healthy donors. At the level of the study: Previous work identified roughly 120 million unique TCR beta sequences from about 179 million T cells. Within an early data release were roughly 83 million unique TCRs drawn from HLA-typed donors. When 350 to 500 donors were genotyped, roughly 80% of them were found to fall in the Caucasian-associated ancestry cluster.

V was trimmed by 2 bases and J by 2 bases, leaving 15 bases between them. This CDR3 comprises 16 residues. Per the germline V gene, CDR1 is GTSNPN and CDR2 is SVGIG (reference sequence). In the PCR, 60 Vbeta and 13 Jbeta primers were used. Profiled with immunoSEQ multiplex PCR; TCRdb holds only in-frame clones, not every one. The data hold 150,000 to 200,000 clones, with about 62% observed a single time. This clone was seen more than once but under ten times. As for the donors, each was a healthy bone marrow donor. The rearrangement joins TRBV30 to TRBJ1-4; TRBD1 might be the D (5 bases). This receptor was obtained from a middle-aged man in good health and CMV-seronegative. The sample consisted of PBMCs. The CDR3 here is CAWSFYRTSTNEKLFF. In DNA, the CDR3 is TGTGCCTGGAGTTTCTACAGGACCTCGACTAATGAAAAACTGTTTTTT.